This is a list of T cell receptor beta chains from one sample in a study of vaccination and CD4 T cells after COVID-19. TCRdb analysed the PCR reads with MiXCR anew, one entry per CDR3 protein. The repertoire has over 15,000 distinct CDR3 sequences, approximately 70% of them found once; the top ten carry approximately 17%. Antigens for these TCRs are unknown. Material: CD4+ T cells from blood, cultured in vitro. These receptors were collected from a human donor who had recovered from COVID-19. CDR3s include the opening cysteine and the closing phenylalanine or tryptophan. D genes are given only for firm matches. Clone size is given for some rows only: seen once, a few or many times, or a class if the clone is expanded.

cdr3_nt cdr3_aa v_call cdr3_length j_call d_call clone_size
TGCAGTGCTAGTAGACATCGTGATTCACCCCTCCACTTT CSASRHRDSPLHF TRBV20-1 13 TRBJ1-6 . .
TGCAGTGCTAGCAACCCGTTAGGTGGCTACACCTTC CSASNPLGGYTF TRBV20-1 12 TRBJ1-2 . large
TGCAGTGCTAGAATCGGAGCGTCGGATACGCAGTATTTT CSARIGASDTQYF TRBV20-1 13 TRBJ2-3 . few
TGTGCCACCAGCAGAGATCGGACTAGCGGGAGAGAGACCCAGTACTTC CATSRDRTSGRETQYF TRBV15 16 TRBJ2-5 TRBD2 .
TGTGCCAGCAGCCGGACTAGCGGGACCTACGAGCAGTACTTC CASSRTSGTYEQYF TRBV9 14 TRBJ2-7 TRBD2 once
TGTGCCAGCAGCCCACCACTCAACCAAGAGACCCAGTACTTC CASSPPLNQETQYF TRBV7-2 14 TRBJ2-5 . .
TGTGCCAGCAGCTTATCGAGGGGCGCGGGGAACACTGAAGCTTTCTTT CASSLSRGAGNTEAFF TRBV7-2 16 TRBJ1-1 . .
TGTGCCAGCAGGACTAGCGGGAGTTTCAATGAGCAGTTCTTC CASRTSGSFNEQFF TRBV6-1 14 TRBJ2-1 TRBD2 .
TGTGCCACCAGCAGCTATCGGTCACCCCTCCACTTT CATSSYRSPLHF TRBV15 12 TRBJ1-6 . .
TGTGCCAGCAGCTACCAACAGGGGGGCACTGAAGCTTTCTTT CASSYQQGGTEAFF TRBV7-9 14 TRBJ1-1 TRBD1 .
TGTGCCAGCAGTCCCCCGAACAGGGTGGAGGGTGAAGCTTTCTTT CASSPPNRVEGEAFF TRBV28 15 TRBJ1-1 . .
TGTGCCAGCACCTGGACCGGTACTTCTGGCTACACCTTC CASTWTGTSGYTF TRBV6-2/TRBV6-3 13 TRBJ1-2 . .
TGTGCCAGCAGCTTAGCGGGCCCGGTAGATCAGCCCCAGCATTTT CASSLAGPVDQPQHF TRBV7-2 15 TRBJ1-5 . few
TGTGCCAGCAGTTGGGTCTCCGCAACTAAAGAGACCCAGTACTTC CASSWVSATKETQYF TRBV27 15 TRBJ2-5 . .
TGTGCCAGCAGCTTAGTACTAGCGGAGATCACCGGGGAGCTGTTTTTT CASSLVLAEITGELFF TRBV7-2 16 TRBJ2-2 TRBD2 .
TGCAGTGCACCGGGAGGACTAGCGGGAGTTTCAGATACGCAGTATTTT CSAPGGLAGVSDTQYF TRBV20-1 16 TRBJ2-3 TRBD2 .
TGTGCCAGCAGCTTATTGGCAGGGGTCACTGAAGCTTTCTTT CASSLLAGVTEAFF TRBV7-9 14 TRBJ1-1 . once
TGTGCCAGCAAACCGGCAGGAGAGACCCAGTACTTC CASKPAGETQYF TRBV6-2/TRBV6-3 12 TRBJ2-5 . .
TGTGCCAGCAGTTACTTAGCTAGCGGGAGGGGCAATGAGCAGTTCTTC CASSYLASGRGNEQFF TRBV6-5 16 TRBJ2-1 TRBD2 few
TGTGCCAGTAAACACGGGACAAACACTGAAGCTTTCTTT CASKHGTNTEAFF TRBV11-2 13 TRBJ1-1 . .
TGTGCCAGCAGTTTACCGGACAGGACGGAGCAGTACTTC CASSLPDRTEQYF TRBV28 13 TRBJ2-7 TRBD1 .
TGTGCCAGCTCATTTCCAGGCAGAAGCTCCTACAATGAGCAGTTCTTC CASSFPGRSSYNEQFF TRBV18 16 TRBJ2-1 . .
TGCAGCGTCGCCGAGACGGGGCTTGCGCAGTATTTT CSVAETGLAQYF TRBV29-1 12 TRBJ2-3 . .
TGCGCCAGCAGTGCCCTGAGGACAGATACGCAGTATTTT CASSALRTDTQYF TRBV10-1 13 TRBJ2-3 . .
TGTGCCAGCAGTGGCCCACCGGTTAACTATGGCTACACCTTC CASSGPPVNYGYTF TRBV28 14 TRBJ1-2 . .
TGTGCCAGCAGGTCTACAGGGGCAACTGGAAACACCATATATTTT CASRSTGATGNTIYF TRBV6-1 15 TRBJ1-3 TRBD1 .
TGTGCCAGCAGTACCCGACAGGGGGCCTACACCGGGGAGCTGTTTTTT CASSTRQGAYTGELFF TRBV28 16 TRBJ2-2 TRBD1 .
TGCAGTGCTCCCAGGGGCGGACGTCAACCCGGAGCCCAGCATTTT CSAPRGGRQPGAQHF TRBV20-1 15 TRBJ1-5 . once
TGCAGTGCAATGAGGACGGGAAGATATAGCAATCAGCCCCAGCATTTT CSAMRTGRYSNQPQHF TRBV20-1 16 TRBJ1-5 . once
TGTGCCACCAGTGACTCCGGAGCGGGAGGGTCCACAGATACGCAGTATTTT CATSDSGAGGSTDTQYF TRBV24-1 17 TRBJ2-3 TRBD2 .
TGTGCCAGAAGCTTTATGCCCACAGCCCCTGGCTACACCTTC CARSFMPTAPGYTF TRBV5-3 14 TRBJ1-2 . .
TGTGCCAGCAGCCAAACGGGACCTCAAGAGACCCAGTACTTC CASSQTGPQETQYF TRBV11-3 14 TRBJ2-5 . .
TGTGCCAGCAGCTTGTTACTAGCGGGAGCAGATACGCAGTATTTT CASSLLLAGADTQYF TRBV7-3 15 TRBJ2-3 TRBD2 .
TGTGCCAGCAGTTCGCCAACAGGGTCAGGCCTCGAGCAGTACTTC CASSSPTGSGLEQYF TRBV12-3/TRBV12-4 15 TRBJ2-7 . few
TGTGCCAGCAGCAAGGGGGGCGGGACGAGCTCCTACGAGCAGTACTTC CASSKGGGTSSYEQYF TRBV21-1 16 TRBJ2-7 . once
TGTGCCAGCCGACCATTTTGGGGGGGACAGAGCAATCAGCCCCAGCATTTT CASRPFWGGQSNQPQHF TRBV12-3/TRBV12-4 17 TRBJ1-5 TRBD1 .
TGTGCCAGCACCTGGGGGGGGACAGGGGATGGGACCCAGTACTTC CASTWGGTGDGTQYF TRBV7-2 15 TRBJ2-5 TRBD1 .
TGTGCCACCAGCAGAGTGTTGGGTGTTGGCAATCAGCCCCAGCATTTT CATSRVLGVGNQPQHF TRBV15 16 TRBJ1-5 . once
TGTGCCAGCAGCCCCCTCGACAGGGGCCGCATGAACACTGAAGCTTTCTTT CASSPLDRGRMNTEAFF TRBV7-9 17 TRBJ1-1 TRBD1 few
TGCGCCAGCAGCCAAGGGTTCGGGGACAGGGGGAGGAGCAATCAGCCCCAGCATTTT CASSQGFGDRGRSNQPQHF TRBV4-3 19 TRBJ1-5 TRBD1 .
TGTGCCAGCAGTTTTTCGACGCCCAGGGGCCGGGATAGCAATCAGCCCCAGCATTTT CASSFSTPRGRDSNQPQHF TRBV27 19 TRBJ1-5 . few
TGTGCCAGCAGTTTAAGCGGCACCCGGGCCAATGAGCAGTTCTTC CASSLSGTRANEQFF TRBV27 15 TRBJ2-1 . .
TGTGCCAGCAGTGAACTGAATAGGGACTATGGCTACACCTTC CASSELNRDYGYTF TRBV2 14 TRBJ1-2 . .
TGCAGTGCCGCTACTAGCGGGAGGAGGCAGTTCTTC CSAATSGRRQFF TRBV20-1 12 TRBJ2-1 TRBD2 .
TGTGCCAGTAGTGATTTACCGGGGGTCAGCTATGGCTACACCTTC CASSDLPGVSYGYTF TRBV19 15 TRBJ1-2 . .
TGCGCCAGCAGCCAAGACAGGGACCCGGGGGGAGCTTTCTTT CASSQDRDPGGAFF TRBV5-1 14 TRBJ1-1 TRBD1 .
TGTGCCACCAGTCGGACAGGGGCATACGAGCAGTACTTC CATSRTGAYEQYF TRBV24-1 13 TRBJ2-7 TRBD1 .
TGTGCCACCAGCAGACTTTCCCCCGCGCCCACAGAGACCCAGTACTTC CATSRLSPAPTETQYF TRBV15 16 TRBJ2-5 . .
TGTGCCAGCAGCAGGGGGCTATCTGGAAACACCATATATTTT CASSRGLSGNTIYF TRBV6-1 14 TRBJ1-3 TRBD1 .
TGCAGCGCCTCCGGGACACTCCAAGAGACCCAGTACTTC CSASGTLQETQYF TRBV29-1 13 TRBJ2-5 . .
TGTGCCAGCAGTCATACGGCGGGAAATCAGCCCCAGCATTTT CASSHTAGNQPQHF TRBV28 14 TRBJ1-5 . .
TGTGCCAGCAGCCCACCTAACTATGGCTACACCTTC CASSPPNYGYTF TRBV11-2 12 TRBJ1-2 . .
TGTGCCAGCAGTATAAAAAACAGGGGACACTATGGCTACACCTTC CASSIKNRGHYGYTF TRBV21-1 15 TRBJ1-2 . .